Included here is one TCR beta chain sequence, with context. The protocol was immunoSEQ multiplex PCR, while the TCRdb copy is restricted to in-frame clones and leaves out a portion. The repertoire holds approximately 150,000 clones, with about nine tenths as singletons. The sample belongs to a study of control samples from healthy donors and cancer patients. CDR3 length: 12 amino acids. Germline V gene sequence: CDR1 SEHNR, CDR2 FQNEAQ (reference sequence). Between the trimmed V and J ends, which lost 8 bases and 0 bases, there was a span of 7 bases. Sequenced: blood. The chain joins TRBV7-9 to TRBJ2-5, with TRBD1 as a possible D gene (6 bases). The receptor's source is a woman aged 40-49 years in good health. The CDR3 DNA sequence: TGTGCCAGCGCAGGGGACCAAGAGACCCAGTACTTC. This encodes CASAGDQETQYF.